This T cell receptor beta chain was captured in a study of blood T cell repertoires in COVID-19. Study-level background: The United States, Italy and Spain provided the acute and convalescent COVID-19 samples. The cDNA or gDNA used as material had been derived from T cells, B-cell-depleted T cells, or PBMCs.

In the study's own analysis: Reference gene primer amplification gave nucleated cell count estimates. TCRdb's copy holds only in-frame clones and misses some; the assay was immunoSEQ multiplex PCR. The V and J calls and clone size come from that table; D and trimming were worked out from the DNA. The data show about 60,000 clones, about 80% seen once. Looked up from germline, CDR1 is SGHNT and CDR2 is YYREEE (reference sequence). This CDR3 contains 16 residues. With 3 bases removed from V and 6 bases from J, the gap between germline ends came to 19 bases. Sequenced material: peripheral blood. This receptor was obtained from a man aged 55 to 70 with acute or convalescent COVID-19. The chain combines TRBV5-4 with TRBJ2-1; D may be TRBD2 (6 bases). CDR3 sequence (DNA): TGTGCCAGCAGCTCCGATGGGGGGTCCATGGGCAATGAGCAGTTCTTC. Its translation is CASSSDGGSMGNEQFF.